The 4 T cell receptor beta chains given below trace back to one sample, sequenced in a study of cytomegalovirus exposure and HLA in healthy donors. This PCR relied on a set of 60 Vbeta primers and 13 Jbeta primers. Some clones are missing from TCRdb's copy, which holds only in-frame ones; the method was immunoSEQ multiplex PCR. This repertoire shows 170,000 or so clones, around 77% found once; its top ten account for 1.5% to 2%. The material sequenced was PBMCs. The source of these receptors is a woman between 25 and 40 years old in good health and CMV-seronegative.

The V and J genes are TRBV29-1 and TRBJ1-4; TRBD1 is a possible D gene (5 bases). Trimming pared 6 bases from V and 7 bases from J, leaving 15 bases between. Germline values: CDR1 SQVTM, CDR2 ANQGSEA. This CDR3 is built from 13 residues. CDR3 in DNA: TGCAGCGTCGTAGGGGTTTGGAGTGAAAAACTGTTTTTT. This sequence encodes CSVVGVWSEKLFF.

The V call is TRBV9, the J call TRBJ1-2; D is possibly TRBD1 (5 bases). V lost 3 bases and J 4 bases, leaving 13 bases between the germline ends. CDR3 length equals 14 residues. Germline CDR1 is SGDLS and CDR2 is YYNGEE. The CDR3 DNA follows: TGTGCCAGCAGCGCGATCGACAGCGTCTATGGCTACACCTTC. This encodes CASSAIDSVYGYTF.

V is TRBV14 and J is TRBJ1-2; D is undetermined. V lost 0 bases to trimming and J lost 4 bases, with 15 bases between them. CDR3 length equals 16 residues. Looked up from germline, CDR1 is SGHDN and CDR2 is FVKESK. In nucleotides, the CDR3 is TGTGCCAGCAGCCAAGATTGGCAGTCGTCAAGCTATGGCTACACCTTC. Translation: CASSQDWQSSSYGYTF.

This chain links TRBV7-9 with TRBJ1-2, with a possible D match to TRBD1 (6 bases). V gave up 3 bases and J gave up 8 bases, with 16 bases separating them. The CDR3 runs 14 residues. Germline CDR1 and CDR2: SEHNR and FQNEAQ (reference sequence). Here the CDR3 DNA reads TGTGCCAGCAGCTTGGGCCGGGACACCAGGGGCTACACCTTC. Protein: CASSLGRDTRGYTF.